This T cell receptor beta chain was identified during a study of T cell responses to AZD1222 COVID-19 vaccine. About the research overall: Pooling of second doses given at about 4 or about 12 weeks was done.

Trimming left V 1 base short and J 2 bases short, with 3 bases between. This CDR3 has 12 residues. The data were produced by immunoSEQ multiplex PCR, yet TCRdb's version contains in-frame clones alone and is incomplete. The sample yields about 68,000 clones, around 80% seen once. The chain joins TRBV12-3 or TRBV12-4 to TRBJ2-7; D is undetermined. The material was peripheral blood, obtained on day 0 of AZD1222 vaccination. The source of this sequence is an adult in good health. CDR3 loop: CASSLGAYEQYF. The CDR3 nucleotides are TGTGCCAGCAGTTTAGGGGCCTACGAGCAGTACTTC.